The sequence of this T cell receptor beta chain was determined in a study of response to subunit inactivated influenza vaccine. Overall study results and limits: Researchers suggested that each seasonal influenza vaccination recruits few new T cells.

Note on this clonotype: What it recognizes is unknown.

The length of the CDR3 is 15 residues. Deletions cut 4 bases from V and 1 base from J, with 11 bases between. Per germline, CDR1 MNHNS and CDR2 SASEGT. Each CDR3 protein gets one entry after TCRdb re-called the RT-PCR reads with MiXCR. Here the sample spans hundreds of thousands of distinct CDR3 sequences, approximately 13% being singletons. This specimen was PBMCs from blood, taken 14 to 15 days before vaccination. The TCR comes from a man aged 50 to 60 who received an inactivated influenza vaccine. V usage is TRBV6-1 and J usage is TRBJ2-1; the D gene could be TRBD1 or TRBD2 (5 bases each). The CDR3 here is CASSGRDGSYNEQFF. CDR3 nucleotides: TGTGCCAGCAGTGGTCGGGACGGATCCTACAATGAGCAGTTCTTC.